Listed here are 24 T cell receptor beta chains from one sample, sequenced in a study of T-cell reconstitution after alpha-beta-depleted transplantation in children (TCRdb year 2016). Library construction relied on PCR. Sequencing was performed on an Illumina HiSeq 2500. Molecular barcoding was employed in the preparation of TCR libraries, with unique molecular identifiers being used to normalize TCRbeta repertoire quantification. TCRdb cleaned the public reads at Q25 with fastp, built clones with MiXCR and kept in-frame beta chains. Rows matching on CDR3 protein sequence are summarized as one entry with the most common DNA and genes. The sample contains 400,000 to 500,000 distinct CDR3 sequences, approximately 10% of them found a single time. The ten largest clones take up approximately 5% of the sample. The specimen comprised PBMCs from the stem cell graft donor, sampled from the stem cell graft. These receptors were taken from a human donor who donated a stem cell graft to a child with acute myeloid leukemia.

This clonotype came up many times. The chain combines TRBV20-1 with TRBJ2-1; 9 nucleotides align to TRBD2. V shed 6 bases, J shed 7 bases, and the junction held 10 bases outside the gene matches. CDR3 length equals 14 residues. Germline CDR1 reads DFQATT; CDR2 reads SNEGSKA (reference sequence). CDR3 sequence reads: CSADRGRASNEQFF. Written as DNA, the CDR3 is TGCAGTGCGGATCGCGGGAGGGCCTCGAATGAGCAGTTCTTC.

The V call is TRBV9, the J call TRBJ2-2; no reliable D call. The V end lost 4 bases, the J end lost 0 bases, and 13 bases lay between the germline ends. The CDR3 is 16 residues long. Germline CDR1 and CDR2: SGDLS and YYNGEE. As DNA, the CDR3 is TGTGCCAGCAGCCCCCAGGACGGTCCGAACACCGGGGAGCTGTTTTTT. Translation: CASSPQDGPNTGELFF.

This clonotype has more than one count but fewer than ten. The V gene is TRBV7-8, the J gene TRBJ2-7; 8 nucleotides agree with TRBD2. The CDR3 sequence is 15 residues long. Losses at the gene ends were 3 bases for V and 3 bases for J; bases not matched to a gene: 7. Germline V gene data show CDR1 as SGHVS and CDR2 as FQNEAQ. The CDR3 sequence: CASSFETSGDYEQYV. Here the CDR3 DNA reads TGTGCCAGCAGCTTCGAAACTAGCGGAGACTACGAGCAGTACGTC.

The table lists this clonotype with many counts. V gene TRBV20-1 combines with J gene TRBJ2-2; the D gene is possibly TRBD1 (5 bases). V gave up 5 bases and J gave up 0 bases, with 7 bases separating them. The CDR3 has 13 residues. Germline CDR1 and CDR2: DFQATT and SNEGSKA (reference sequence). CDR3 sequence (DNA): TGCAGTGCTCGGACACCGAACACCGGGGAGCTGTTTTTT. Its translation is CSARTPNTGELFF.

This clonotype was found many times. The V and J genes are TRBV2 and TRBJ1-1; TRBD1 is a possible D gene (5 bases). V gave up 6 bases and J gave up 4 bases, with 18 bases separating them. Germline V gene data show CDR1 as SNHLY and CDR2 as FYNNEI. The CDR3 runs 15 residues. The CDR3 loop reads CASSRRAPRGTEAFF. The CDR3 DNA reads TGTGCCAGCAGCCGCCGGGCCCCAAGGGGCACTGAAGCTTTCTTT. Variable domain in full (rest from reference TRBV2 and TRBJ1-1): EPEVTQTPSHQVTQMGQEVILRCVPISNHLYFYWYRQILGQKVEFLVSFYNNEISEKSEIFDDQFSVERPDGSNFTLKIRSTKLEDSAMYFCASSRRAPRGTEAFFGQGTRLTVV.

The V gene is TRBV12-3 or TRBV12-4, the J gene TRBJ1-1; possible D gene TRBD1, 6 bases. Trimming pared 3 bases from V and 4 bases from J, leaving 9 bases between. The CDR3 has 13 residues. In nucleotides, the CDR3 is TGTGCCAGCAGTTTGTGGGGGCCCACTGAAGCTTTCTTT. It codes for CASSLWGPTEAFF.

This clonotype has a count of ten or more. The chain has TRBV5-1 and TRBJ2-3; the match to TRBD1 covers 9 bases. The germline V gene encodes CDR1 SGHRS and CDR2 YFSETQ. With V trimmed by 0 bases and J by 6 bases, 2 bases remained unmatched. This CDR3 is built from 14 residues. CDR3 residues: CASSLGDRADTQYF. The CDR3 DNA reads TGCGCCAGCAGCTTGGGGGACAGGGCGGATACGCAGTATTTT.

The chain's CDR3 is CASSWGAGRRNSTQYF. CDR3 DNA sequence: TGTGCCAGCAGTTGGGGCGCAGGGCGACGGAATAGTACGCAGTATTTT. The V and J genes are TRBV27 and TRBJ2-3; possible D gene TRBD1, 5 bases. V was clipped by 4 bases and J by 8 bases, with 22 bases between them. Per germline, CDR1 MNHEY and CDR2 SMNVEV (reference sequence). The CDR3 has 16 residues.

The chain is built from TRBV20-1 and TRBJ1-2; 11 bases are a match to TRBD1. CDR3 size: 14 residues. The germline CDR1 and CDR2 sequences are DFQATT and SNEGSKA (reference sequence). V dropped 1 base and J dropped 8; count of bases not matched to a gene: 6. The CDR3 sequence is CSARAGTGGSGYTF. The CDR3 nucleotides read TGCAGTGCTAGAGCCGGGACAGGGGGTAGCGGCTACACCTTC.

This chain uses TRBV5-4 with TRBJ2-3, with 10 bases aligning to TRBD2. The V gene's germline CDR1 is SGHNT and CDR2 YYREEE (reference sequence). The CDR3 is 19 amino acids. V was clipped by 0 bases and J by 0 bases; unmatched bases: 10. CDR3 sequence (DNA): TGTGCCAGCAGCTTGGATTGGCTAGCGGGGGAAGCTAGCACAGATACGCAGTATTTT. Translation gives CASSLDWLAGEASTDTQYF.

A few counts support this clonotype. This chain uses TRBV5-1 with TRBJ1-1; 7 bases agree with TRBD1. The length of the CDR3 is 12 residues. The junction had 2 bases not matched to a gene; V was cut back by 4 bases and J by 5 bases. CDR1 is SGHRS, CDR2 YFSETQ, per germline. The CDR3 region has the DNA TGCGCCAGCAGCGTACAGGGGACTGAAGCTTTCTTT. Translating it yields CASSVQGTEAFF.

The chain combines TRBV9 with TRBJ2-3; D gene ambiguous. The V gene's germline CDR1 is SGDLS and CDR2 YYNGEE. Trimming shortened V by 0 bases and J by 6 bases, and 11 bases separated the two germline ends. The CDR3 totals 14 residues. CDR3 in DNA: TGTGCCAGCAGCGTAGAGGCACTGAGGGATACGCAGTATTTT. It translates to CASSVEALRDTQYF.

This clonotype was seen more than once but under ten times. The CDR3 region has the DNA TGCAGTGCTAGTTTCGGGACACTTAATGAAAAACTGTTTTTT. It translates to CSASFGTLNEKLFF. The chain combines TRBV20-1 with TRBJ1-4; possibly TRBD1 for D (6 bases). CDR1 and CDR2 from the germline V gene are DFQATT and SNEGSKA (reference sequence). Trimming left V 3 bases short and J 4 bases short, with 12 bases between. This CDR3 is built from 14 residues.

The gene calls are TRBV7-9 and TRBJ2-7; the match to TRBD2 covers 7 bases. V shed 1 base and J 5 bases; nucleotides not matched to a gene: 2. The CDR3 is 13 residues long. Per the germline V gene, CDR1 is SEHNR and CDR2 is FQNEAQ (reference sequence). CDR3 sequence: CASSLDAGDEQYF. In nucleotides, the CDR3 is TGTGCCAGCAGCTTAGACGCGGGGGACGAGCAGTACTTC.

The chain uses TRBV15 and TRBJ2-2; a possible D gene is TRBD2 (5 bases). From germline, CDR1 is LNHNV and CDR2 YYDKDF (reference sequence). Between the trimmed V and J ends, which lost 0 bases and 7 bases, there was a span of 9 bases. This CDR3 contains 14 residues. The CDR3 spells CATSRDAGDGELFF. CDR3 sequence (DNA): TGTGCCACCAGCAGAGATGCGGGTGACGGGGAGCTGTTTTTT.

This clonotype occurred a few times. The chain recombines TRBV2 with TRBJ1-1; D not resolved. This CDR3 spans 14 amino acids. The V end was cut by 4 bases, the J end by 3 bases, with 12 bases between. Germline CDR1 and CDR2: SNHLY and FYNNEI. CDR3 amino acids: CASSVQGGDTEAFF. DNA of the CDR3: TGTGCCAGCAGTGTACAAGGTGGAGACACTGAAGCTTTCTTT.

The V and J genes are TRBV13 and TRBJ2-6, with D possibly TRBD1 on 6 matching bases. Per the germline V gene, CDR1 is PRHDT and CDR2 is FYEKMQ (reference sequence). The ends were cut back, 3 bases at V and 2 bases at J, with 8 bases in the middle. This CDR3 comprises 15 residues. CDR3 sequence (DNA): TGTGCCAGCAGCTTCAACAGGGCTGGGGCCAACGTCCTGACTTTC. The encoded protein is CASSFNRAGANVLTF. The entire variable domain, with the rest obtained from reference TRBV13 and TRBJ2-6, is as follows: AAGVIQSPRHLIKEKRETATLKCYPIPRHDTVYWYQQGPGQDPQFLISFYEKMQSDKGSIPDRFSAQQFSDYHSELNMSSLELGDSALYFCASSFNRAGANVLTFGAGSRLTVL.

This clonotype was seen a few times. The V and J genes are TRBV29-1 and TRBJ2-1; D is uncertain. Germline values: CDR1 SQVTM, CDR2 ANQGSEA. There are 11 residues in the CDR3. Trimming removed 3 bases from V and 8 bases from J, with 8 bases in between. The DNA of the CDR3 is TGCAGCGTTGAGGAAAGGGATGAGCAGTTCTTC. This gives the protein CSVEERDEQFF.

The chain joins TRBV7-9 to TRBJ2-5, with D possibly matching TRBD2 (7 bases). Germline-derived CDR1 and CDR2 are SEHNR and FQNEAQ (reference sequence). Trimming cost V 4 bases and J 5 bases, with 17 bases left between them. This CDR3 comprises 15 residues. The CDR3 loop is CASSSWDGGRETQYF. Written as DNA, the CDR3 is TGTGCCAGCAGCTCGTGGGACGGGGGGCGGGAGACCCAGTACTTC.

The J gene is TRBJ2-3, the V gene TRBV5-1; D might be TRBD1 or TRBD2, each matching 5 bases. Looked up from germline, CDR1 is SGHRS and CDR2 is YFSETQ. The CDR3 runs to 16 residues. V lost 0 bases to trimming and J lost 6 bases, with 17 bases between them. The CDR3 sequence: CASSLAGAGRSDTQYF. CDR3 DNA: TGCGCCAGCAGCTTGGCCGGGGCAGGGAGAAGTGATACGCAGTATTTT. Supplemented by reference TRBV5-1 and TRBJ2-3, the full variable domain reads KAGVTQTPRYLIKTRGQQVTLSCSPISGHRSVSWYQQTPGQGLQFLFEYFSETQRNKGNFPGRFSGRQFSNSRSEMNVSTLELGDSALYLCASSLAGAGRSDTQYFGPGTRLTVL.

This clonotype was picked up a small number of times. The CDR3 protein is CASSQEGGYGYTF. CDR3 nucleotides: TGCGCCAGCAGCCAAGAGGGAGGCTATGGCTACACCTTC. The chain links TRBV4-1 to TRBJ1-2; D is unresolved. V lost 0 bases, J lost 4 bases, and 6 bases lay in between. Germline V gene lookup returns CDR1 MGHRA and CDR2 YSYEKL. The CDR3 is made up of 13 amino acids.

This chain connects TRBV18 to TRBJ2-5; D is uncertain. The ends were cut back, 2 bases at V and 2 bases at J, with 9 bases in the middle. CDR3 length: 14 amino acids. Germline CDR1 KGHSH, CDR2 LQKENI. CDR3 sequence (DNA): TGTGCCAGCTCACCAGGGCACCCGCAAGAGACCCAGTACTTC. Translation: CASSPGHPQETQYF.

Regarding this clonotype: A much larger clone is a single base away; this may be a read error. This chain uses TRBV7-9 with TRBJ2-4; possibly TRBD1 for D (5 bases). Looked up from germline, CDR1 is SEHNR and CDR2 is FQNEAQ (reference sequence). The V gene lost 5 bases and the J gene lost 8 bases, with 13 bases spanning the gap. This CDR3 comprises 13 residues. As DNA, the CDR3 is TGTGCCAGCAGCCCCGTAGGGGCATACATTCAGTACTTC. Its protein product is CASSPVGAYIQYF.

This chain joins TRBV20-1 and TRBJ2-5; the D call may be TRBD1 or TRBD2 (6 bases each). V lost 3 bases, J lost 2 bases, and 16 bases lay in between. This CDR3 contains 15 residues. The germline CDR1 and CDR2 sequences are DFQATT and SNEGSKA (reference sequence). DNA of the CDR3: TGCAGTGCTAGCTCCGGGGGCAGGGCACAAGAGACCCAGTACTTC. It yields the protein CSASSGGRAQETQYF.